The 9 T cell receptor beta chains listed next were all sequenced from one sample in a study of shared clonotypes between healthy human individuals. TCRdb's table, derived via immunoSEQ multiplex PCR, lists solely in-frame clones and lacks some. Of about 1 million clones listed, approximately 76% are singletons. The specimen was memory CD4+ T cells sorted from blood. As for subset: CD45RA-negative fraction. The receptors stem from a man aged 18 to 30 in good health.

J is TRBJ2-7 and V is TRBV9; 7 bases match TRBD1. The V gene's germline CDR1 is SGDLS and CDR2 YYNGEE. J was trimmed by 6 bases and V by 3 bases; bases with no gene match: 6. This CDR3 comprises 13 residues. CDR3 DNA sequence: TGTGCCAGCAGCGAGACCCCAGGGGGCGAGCAGTACTTC. As protein: CASSETPGGEQYF.

The CDR3 DNA reads as TGTGCCAGCAGAAGGACTAGCGGGCTCCAAGAGACCCAGTACTTC. Amino acid sequence: CASRRTSGLQETQYF. The chain carries TRBV6-6 and TRBJ2-5; 11 bases are a match to TRBD2. The CDR3 spans 15 residues. V shed 6 bases, J shed 1 base, and the junction held 4 bases outside the gene matches. Germline V gene sequence: CDR1 MNHNY, CDR2 SVGAGI (reference sequence).

Comment on this clone: The germline gene is not matched at one end of the junction; a read error may be the cause. Distinct nucleotide sequences in the sample also encode this CDR3. The V call is TRBV29-1, the J call TRBJ2-3; TRBD1 aligns across 7 bases. Germline assignment: CDR1 SQVTM and CDR2 ANQGSEA. This CDR3 contains 14 residues. The CDR3 here is CSVDGQDSTDTQYF. In DNA form, the CDR3 reads TGCAGCGTAGACGGACAGGATAGCACAGACACGCAGTATTTT.

The chain couples TRBV20-1 to TRBJ2-1; D is unclear. Germline assignment: CDR1 DFQATT and CDR2 SNEGSKA (reference sequence). The CDR3 runs to 10 residues. Trimming took off 3 bases at V and 6 bases at J, with 3 bases between the two ends. CDR3 sequence: CSASVNEQFF. The CDR3 nucleotides read TGCAGTGCTAGCGTCAATGAGCAGTTCTTC.

The chain is built from TRBV25-1 and TRBJ1-6; the D gene is possibly TRBD1 (5 bases). V lost 1 base to trimming and J lost 8 bases, with 9 bases between them. The CDR3 loop spans 14 amino acids. CDR1 is MGHDK and CDR2 is SYGVNS in the germline V gene. This chain's CDR3 is CASSESRGHSPLHF. DNA of the CDR3: TGTGCCAGCAGTGAATCGAGGGGCCATTCACCCCTCCACTTT.

The chain recombines TRBV2 with TRBJ1-6; possibly TRBD1 for D (6 bases). Germline V gene data show CDR1 as SNHLY and CDR2 as FYNNEI. The CDR3 sequence is 15 residues long. Trimming took off 6 bases at V and 10 bases at J, with 19 bases between the two ends. The CDR3 coding sequence is TGTGCCAGCAGCCACAAACAGGGATCTCCGTCACCCCTCCACTTT. It codes for CASSHKQGSPSPLHF.

The rearrangement joins TRBV5-4 to TRBJ2-3; 8 positions agree with TRBD1. Per germline, CDR1 SGHNT and CDR2 YYREEE (reference sequence). CDR3 length: 16 amino acids. V was clipped by 5 bases and J by 4 bases; unmatched bases: 12. As DNA, the CDR3 is TGTGCCAGCAGACCCGGACAGGGAGTGGGGTCAGATACGCAGTATTTT. It yields the protein CASRPGQGVGSDTQYF.

J is TRBJ2-7 and V is TRBV27; 13 bases line up with TRBD2. Germline V gives CDR1 MNHEY, CDR2 SMNVEV (reference sequence). J lost 0 bases, V lost 6 bases, and 11 bases had no gene match. CDR3 length: 18 residues. This chain's CDR3 is CASRETSGGARSSYEQYF. CDR3 nucleotide sequence: TGTGCCAGCAGAGAAACTAGCGGGGGGGCCCGGAGCTCCTACGAGCAGTACTTC.

The CDR3 protein is CASSLFPSGQETQYF. CDR3 bases: TGCGCCAGCAGCTTGTTCCCCAGCGGCCAAGAGACCCAGTACTTC. V usage is TRBV5-1 and J usage is TRBJ2-5; perhaps TRBD2 as D (5 bases). Germline CDR1 is SGHRS and CDR2 is YFSETQ. Trimming stripped 1 base from V and 1 base from J, with 11 bases between. The CDR3 totals 15 residues.